These T cell receptor beta chains were read from a single sample in a study of cytomegalovirus exposure and HLA in healthy donors. Clones were read by immunoSEQ multiplex PCR, and TCRdb kept only the in-frame ones, dropping some. The table lists under 200,000 clones, about 75% of them singletons, with less than 5.5% in the top ten. What was sequenced was PBMCs. The receptors here all came from a male donor in good health and CMV-seronegative. Each CDR3 is given with its conserved first and last residue. A D gene is named only where the DNA matches it firmly. Clone size is shown for a subset of rows, as once, few, many or a class of expanded clone.

d_gene	v_gene	j_gene	abundance	CDR3nt	CDR3aa
NA	TRBV4-3	TRBJ1-2	NA	TGCGCCAGCACCCGGACACAGGCTTCTAACTATGGCTACACCTTC	CASTRTQASNYGYTF
TRBD1	TRBV28	TRBJ2-2	few	TGTGCCAGCAGACAGGGGGCCGGGGAGCTGTTTTTT	CASRQGAGELFF
NA	TRBV9	TRBJ1-4	NA	TGTGCCAGCAGCGAGGGGGAGGGAACTAATGAAAAACTGTTTTTT	CASSEGEGTNEKLFF
TRBD1	TRBV9	TRBJ2-4	NA	TGTGCCAGCAGCCCTCAGACAGGGGATAGCCAAGAAAACATTCAGTACTTC	CASSPQTGDSQENIQYF
NA	TRBV18	TRBJ2-7	NA	TGTGCCAGCAGAGATCAGGGTGGGTCCTACGAGCAGTACTTC	CASRDQGGSYEQYF
TRBD1	TRBV18	TRBJ2-5	NA	TGTGCCAGCTCACTTAACAGGGGGAGAGAGACCCAGTACTTC	CASSLNRGRETQYF
NA	TRBV5-1	TRBJ1-3	NA	TGCGCCAGCAGCCCCGGGACAATCCACTCTGGAAACACCATATATTTT	CASSPGTIHSGNTIYF
TRBD1	TRBV19	TRBJ1-6	NA	TGTGCCAGTAGTAAGCAGCTCCGGACAGGGGATTCACCCCTCCACTTT	CASSKQLRTGDSPLHF
NA	TRBV29-1	TRBJ2-7	NA	TGCAGCGTCCTGGTGGTGCGTTCCTACGAGCAGTACTTC	CSVLVVRSYEQYF
TRBD2	TRBV2	TRBJ2-1	NA	TGTGCCAGCAGGGGGACTAGCGTGGTTGAGCAGTTCTTC	CASRGTSVVEQFF
TRBD2	TRBV5-6	TRBJ2-1	NA	TGTGCCAGCAAAAGCCTAGGGACTAGCGGGAGCAATGAGCAGTTCTTC	CASKSLGTSGSNEQFF
NA	TRBV14	TRBJ1-5	NA	TGTGCCAGCAGCCAAGATAATTGCCAGGTTAGCAATCAGCCCCAGCATTTT	CASSQDNCQVSNQPQHF
NA	TRBV7-8	TRBJ1-3	NA	TGTGCCAGCAGCTTAGTCGGTTTAAGCTCTGGAAACACCATATATTTT	CASSLVGLSSGNTIYF
TRBD1	TRBV15	TRBJ1-4	NA	TGTGCCACCAGCCGACAGGGAGGAAGAGAAAAACTGTTTTTT	CATSRQGGREKLFF
NA	TRBV19	TRBJ2-1	NA	TGTGCCAGTAGTATATATGGGAGCGGATACAATGAGCAGTTCTTC	CASSIYGSGYNEQFF
NA	TRBV14	TRBJ1-1	NA	TGTGCCAGCAGCCCAAACACTGAAGCTTTCTTT	CASSPNTEAFF
TRBD2	TRBV5-1	TRBJ2-3	NA	TGCGCCAGCAGCTTAAGAGGGATAGCGGGCCCTAGCACAGATACGCAGTATTTT	CASSLRGIAGPSTDTQYF
NA	TRBV5-6	TRBJ2-6	few	TGTGCCAGCAGCTTGAACACGGGAGCCTCTGGGGCCAACGTCCTGACTTTC	CASSLNTGASGANVLTF
NA	TRBV5-1	TRBJ2-2	NA	TGCGCCACCCGTCCAGGGAACACCGGGGAGCTGTTTTTT	CATRPGNTGELFF